A single sample gave rise to the 22 T cell receptor beta chains below, sequenced in a study of cytomegalovirus exposure and HLA in healthy donors. Amplification used 60 Vbeta primers and 13 Jbeta primers. Clones were sequenced by immunoSEQ multiplex PCR, and TCRdb holds only the in-frame ones, with some missing. Among about 170,000 clones, approximately 73% were seen once, and the ten largest hold 5.4%. The sample taken for sequencing was PBMCs. These receptors came from a woman in her late teens or twenties in good health and CMV-seropositive.

The chain uses TRBV30 and TRBJ1-2, with 7 bases fitting TRBD1. J gave up 8 bases and V 4 bases, and 10 bases lay outside the gene matches. This CDR3 spans 13 amino acids. Germline V gene data show CDR1 as GTSNPN and CDR2 as SVGIG (reference sequence). The CDR3 nucleotides read TGTGCCTGGACCTACGGGACAGCTTCCGGCTACACCTTC. Residues: CAWTYGTASGYTF.

The rearrangement uses TRBV9 and TRBJ2-5; D might be TRBD1 (6 bases). The CDR3 has 14 amino acids. V was trimmed by 0 bases and J by 5 bases, leaving 11 bases between them. Germline V gene sequence: CDR1 SGDLS, CDR2 YYNGEE. Written as DNA, the CDR3 is TGTGCCAGCAGCGTAGAGGGGGACACCGAGACCCAGTACTTC. It codes for CASSVEGDTETQYF. Based on the CDR3 plus reference TRBV9 and TRBJ2-5, the full variable domain is DSGVTQTPKHLITATGQRVTLRCSPRSGDLSVYWYQQSLDQGLQFLIQYYNGEERAKGNILERFSAQQFPDLHSELNLSSLELGDSALYFCASSVEGDTETQYFGPGTRLLVL.

This clone has just a few counts. The chain couples TRBV4-1 to TRBJ2-6; 8 bases fit TRBD2. After removal of 2 bases from V and 4 bases from J, the junction contained 10 bases not matched to a gene. Germline V lookup: CDR1 MGHRA, CDR2 YSYEKL. The CDR3 has 18 amino acids. CDR3 protein: CASSQITSGLTGANVLTF. The CDR3 DNA sequence: TGCGCCAGCAGCCAAATCACTAGCGGACTTACCGGGGCCAACGTCCTGACTTTC.

This chain uses TRBV5-3 with TRBJ2-7; possible D gene TRBD1, 6 bases. TRBV5-3 is labeled an ORF, and its function is uncertain. The CDR3 sequence is 15 residues long. CDR3 amino acids: CARHPPGSGVYEQYF. In DNA form, the CDR3 reads TGTGCGCGCCACCCTCCAGGCTCAGGGGTCTACGAGCAGTACTTC.

The genes are TRBV27 and TRBJ1-1; 7 nucleotides align to TRBD1. The CDR3 has 14 residues. Germline-derived CDR1 and CDR2 are MNHEY and SMNVEV (reference sequence). V lost 5 bases, J lost 0 bases, and 3 bases stayed unmatched. In nucleotides, the CDR3 is TGTGCCAGCAGTCCTACAGGGGTGAACACTGAAGCTTTCTTT. Amino acid sequence: CASSPTGVNTEAFF.

The gene calls are TRBV2 and TRBJ2-3; TRBD2 aligns across 8 bases. CDR3 size: 12 residues. Germline V gene lookup returns CDR1 SNHLY and CDR2 FYNNEI. J lost 7 bases, V lost 7 bases, and 4 bases had no gene match. The CDR3 DNA sequence: TGTGCCAGCATTGGCGGGGGGAATACGCAGTATTTT. Protein product: CASIGGGNTQYF.

As to this clone: Other DNA sequences in this sample translate to the same CDR3. This chain connects TRBV6-1 to TRBJ2-6; 9 bases match TRBD1. The germline CDR1 and CDR2 sequences are MNHNS and SASEGT. Unmatched junction bases numbered 11, after V lost 3 bases and J lost 2 bases. The length of the CDR3 is 19 residues. The CDR3 nucleotides read TGTGCCAGCAGTGATGTGGGAAACAGGGGGCGGGCTGGGGCCAACGTCCTGACTTTC. This gives the protein CASSDVGNRGRAGANVLTF.

The V call is TRBV7-9, the J call TRBJ2-7; TRBD1 matches 10 bases. The length of the CDR3 is 15 residues. The ends lost 6 bases at V and 4 bases at J; junction bases unmatched: 9. The germline gives CDR1 SEHNR, CDR2 FQNEAQ (reference sequence). In nucleotides, the CDR3 is TGTGCCAGCAGGCTAACCGGGACAGGGGAGTACGAGCAGTACTTC. It encodes CASRLTGTGEYEQYF.

The count of this clone is one. The rearrangement joins TRBV2 to TRBJ1-2; D is perhaps TRBD1 (5 bases). This CDR3 comprises 14 residues. Germline V gene data show CDR1 as SNHLY and CDR2 as FYNNEI. V lost 2 bases, J lost 6 bases, and 13 bases lay in between. CDR3 protein: CASSEQGGMDGYTF. DNA for the CDR3: TGTGCCAGCAGTGAACAGGGAGGGATGGATGGCTACACCTTC.

The chain couples TRBV6-6 to TRBJ2-5; 7 bases map to TRBD2. CDR3 length: 15 residues. Germline V gives CDR1 MNHNY, CDR2 SVGAGI (reference sequence). V lost 0 bases, J lost 2 bases, and 3 bases stayed unmatched. Here the CDR3 DNA reads TGTGCCAGCAGTTACTCGGGGGGGGAACAAGAGACCCAGTACTTC. Translated, it gives CASSYSGGEQETQYF.

The J gene is TRBJ2-2, the V gene TRBV11-3; 9 positions match TRBD1. Germline loops: CDR1 SGHNT, CDR2 YENEEA. The CDR3 runs to 15 residues. V lost 5 bases and J lost 7; bases outside the gene matches: 8. The CDR3 nucleotides are TGTGCCAGCAGCCCGAGGACAGGGGCGCACGGGGAGCTGTTTTTT. Translating it yields CASSPRTGAHGELFF.

CDR3 DNA sequence: TGTGCCGCAACGCGGGACTACACTGAAGCTTTCTTT. This encodes CAATRDYTEAFF. J is TRBJ1-1 and V is TRBV7-9, with D perhaps matching TRBD1 (5 bases). V dropped 11 bases and J dropped 3 bases, with 13 bases sitting between them. The V gene's germline CDR1 is SEHNR and CDR2 FQNEAQ (reference sequence). There are 12 residues in the CDR3.

V usage is TRBV9 and J usage is TRBJ2-7, with 13 bases fitting TRBD2. The CDR3 sequence is 14 residues long. The V and J ends lost 4 bases and 7 bases, in that order; junction bases with no gene match: 5. CDR1 is SGDLS and CDR2 is YYNGEE in the germline V gene. As DNA, the CDR3 is TGTGCCAGCAGCCCTTGGACTAGCGGGGGAGAGCAGTACTTC. Its protein product is CASSPWTSGGEQYF.

The chain has TRBV5-1 and TRBJ2-7, with D possibly matching TRBD1 (5 bases). The CDR3 consists of 17 residues. Germline CDR1 and CDR2: SGHRS and YFSETQ. Trimming took off 0 bases at V and 1 base at J, with 17 bases between the two ends. CDR3 loop: CASSLAVGREKSYEQYF. CDR3 bases: TGCGCCAGCAGCTTGGCTGTTGGCAGGGAAAAATCCTACGAGCAGTACTTC.

Only one count was recorded for this clone. The chain has TRBV4-3 and TRBJ2-7; 11 bases agree with TRBD2. Germline V gives CDR1 LGHNA, CDR2 YSLEER. The trim removed 4 bases at V and 3 bases at J, leaving 2 bases unmatched. This CDR3 has 14 residues. The CDR3 reads CASSPGTSGYEQYF. The CDR3 region has the DNA TGCGCCAGCAGCCCCGGGACTAGCGGCTACGAGCAGTACTTC.

The chain links TRBV2 to TRBJ2-1, with a weak D call TRBD2 (5 bases). This CDR3 is built from 11 residues. Germline assignment: CDR1 SNHLY and CDR2 FYNNEI. V shed 4 bases and J shed 9 bases, with 7 bases lying between them. DNA of the CDR3: TGTGCCAGCAGTGGAGGAGGTGAGCAGTTCTTC. Protein sequence: CASSGGGEQFF.

This clone came up once. The gene calls are TRBV5-1 and TRBJ2-1; 10 bases align to TRBD2. This CDR3 is 17 amino acids long. CDR1 is SGHRS, CDR2 YFSETQ, per germline. The junction had 6 bases not matched to a gene; V was cut back by 0 bases and J by 3 bases. The CDR3 region has the DNA TGCGCCAGCAGCTTGGCCATTCTAGCGGGGGTCTACAATGAGCAGTTCTTC. It encodes CASSLAILAGVYNEQFF.

V and J are TRBV19 and TRBJ2-2; D may be TRBD2 (6 bases). This CDR3 spans 13 amino acids. Looked up from germline, CDR1 is LNHDA and CDR2 is SQIVND (reference sequence). The DNA for the CDR3 is TGTGCGACGATGGGGGGTCCCACCGGGGAGCTGTTTTTT. Residues: CATMGGPTGELFF. The entire variable domain, with the rest obtained from reference TRBV19 and TRBJ2-2, is as follows: DGGITQSPKYLFRKEGQNVTLSCEQNLNHDAMYWYRQDPGQGLRLIYYSQIVNDFQKGDIAEGYSVSREKKESFPLTVTSAQKNPTAFYLCATMGGPTGELFFGEGSRLTVL.

V is TRBV5-1 and J is TRBJ1-2; a weak D match, TRBD1 (5 bases). This CDR3 contains 14 residues. Per the germline V gene, CDR1 is SGHRS and CDR2 is YFSETQ. Deletions cut 4 bases from V and 4 bases from J, with 14 bases between. CDR3 protein: CASSPKGFFYGYTF. The CDR3 DNA reads TGCGCCAGCAGCCCTAAGGGGTTCTTCTATGGCTACACCTTC.

The table lists this clone with a few counts. J is TRBJ1-1 and V is TRBV9, with 11 nucleotides matching TRBD1. From germline, CDR1 is SGDLS and CDR2 YYNGEE. Losses at the gene ends were 3 bases for V and 4 bases for J; bases not matched to a gene: 5. This CDR3 is 15 amino acids long. For the CDR3, the DNA is TGTGCCAGCAGCGCCACCGGGACAGGGGGCACTGAAGCTTTCTTT. Amino acid sequence: CASSATGTGGTEAFF.

The V and J genes are TRBV19 and TRBJ2-1; 7 bases line up with TRBD1. This CDR3 contains 13 residues. CDR1 is LNHDA, CDR2 SQIVND, per germline (reference sequence). With 9 bases clipped from V and 4 bases from J, the junction kept 6 bases outside the gene matches. The CDR3 reads CASATGVYNEQFF. The DNA of the CDR3 is TGTGCCAGCGCTACAGGGGTATACAATGAGCAGTTCTTC.

The V and J genes are TRBV4-3 and TRBJ2-5, with D maybe TRBD1 (6 bases). With 6 bases removed from V and 5 bases from J, the gap between germline ends came to 19 bases. The CDR3 contains 15 residues. CDR1 LGHNA and CDR2 YSLEER come from the germline V gene. The CDR3 nucleotides read TGCGCCAGCAGTTACGGACAGAATGTAGGTGAGACCCAGTACTTC. Protein: CASSYGQNVGETQYF.